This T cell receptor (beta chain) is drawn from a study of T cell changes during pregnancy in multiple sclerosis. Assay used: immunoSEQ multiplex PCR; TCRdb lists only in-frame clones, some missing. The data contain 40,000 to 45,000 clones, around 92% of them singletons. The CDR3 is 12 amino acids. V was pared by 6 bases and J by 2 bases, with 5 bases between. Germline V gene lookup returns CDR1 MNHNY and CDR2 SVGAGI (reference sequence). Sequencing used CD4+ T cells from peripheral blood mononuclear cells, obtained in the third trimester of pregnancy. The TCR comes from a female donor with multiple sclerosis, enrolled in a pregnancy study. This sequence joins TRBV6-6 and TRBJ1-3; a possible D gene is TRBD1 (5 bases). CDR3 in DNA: TGTGCCAGCAGGGGGCCTGGAAACACCATATATTTT. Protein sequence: CASRGPGNTIYF.